These 7 T cell receptor beta chains came from one sample sequenced in a study of blood T cell repertoires in COVID-19. Profiling relied on immunoSEQ multiplex PCR, and the TCRdb table lists in-frame clones only, not all of them. The sample yields roughly 330,000 clones, 70% to 90% seen once. Material for sequencing was PBMCs or T cells enriched from blood (not recorded which). The receptors stem from a woman between 18 and 30 years old who had recovered from COVID-19.

The chain joins TRBV2 to TRBJ2-2; 7 nucleotides agree with TRBD1. J was trimmed by 3 bases and V by 4 bases; bases with no gene match: 8. This CDR3 contains 16 residues. Germline V gene sequence: CDR1 SNHLY, CDR2 FYNNEI. The CDR3: CASSVDRDKDTGELFF. The CDR3 DNA sequence: TGTGCCAGCAGTGTCGACAGGGACAAGGACACCGGGGAGCTGTTTTTT.

The chain joins TRBV21-1 to TRBJ1-1. TRBV21-1 is noted as a pseudogene. CDR3 length: 14 amino acids. CDR3 in amino acids: CASSKARRYTEAFF. The CDR3 bases are TGTGCCAGCAGCAAAGCGAGGAGGTACACTGAAGCTTTCTTT.

A note on this clone: In the same sample, other DNA sequences code for this CDR3. The chain recombines TRBV30 with TRBJ1-1, with D hard to call. The CDR3 contains 13 residues. Germline CDR1 is GTSNPN and CDR2 is SVGIG (reference sequence). Trimming pared 0 bases from V and 1 base from J, leaving 6 bases between. CDR3 sequence: CAWSVLPNTEAFF. Here the CDR3 DNA reads TGTGCCTGGAGTGTCCTTCCGAACACTGAAGCTTTCTTT.

The chain uses TRBV5-6 and TRBJ1-6, with 7 bases that match TRBD1. With V trimmed by 4 bases and J by 6 bases, 7 bases remained unmatched. From germline, CDR1 is SGHDT and CDR2 YYEEEE. The CDR3 has 15 residues. The CDR3 is CASSGNRGGNSPLHF. The CDR3 coding sequence is TGTGCCAGCAGCGGGAACAGGGGAGGTAATTCACCCCTCCACTTT.

The gene calls are TRBV4-1 and TRBJ2-2; TRBD2 matches at 8 bases. The germline V gene encodes CDR1 MGHRA and CDR2 YSYEKL. The CDR3 has 17 amino acids. The J segment lost 4 bases and the V segment lost 4 bases, leaving 11 bases of the junction unmatched. CDR3 sequence reads: CASSRDGLARGTGELFF. As DNA, the CDR3 is TGCGCCAGCAGCCGGGACGGACTAGCCCGTGGCACCGGGGAGCTGTTTTTT.

For the CDR3, the DNA is TGTGCCAGCAGCCAAGCGGGGGGACGTGGCTACACCTTC. Protein sequence: CASSQAGGRGYTF. The chain is built from TRBV3-1 (or the pseudogene TRBV3-2) and TRBJ1-2; tentative D call: TRBD1 (5 bases). The ends were cut back, 1 base at V and 7 bases at J, with 10 bases in the middle. Germline loops: CDR1 LGHDT, CDR2 YNNKEL (reference sequence). The CDR3 consists of 13 residues.

V and J are TRBV7-6 and TRBJ2-3, with 7 nucleotides matching TRBD2. This CDR3 contains 15 residues. Germline CDR1 and CDR2: SGHVS and FNYEAQ. V was clipped by 0 bases and J by 3 bases; unmatched bases: 3. DNA for the CDR3: TGTGCCAGCAGCTTAGCGGGCGGGAGTACAGATACGCAGTATTTT. As protein: CASSLAGGSTDTQYF.